This T cell receptor (beta chain) derives from a study of T cell repertoires in cytomegalovirus infection (dated by TCRdb to the late 2010s). Study-wide context: Alongside well-studied HLA-B-restricted epitopes, the peptide stimulations were aimed at recently identified HLA-C-restricted CMV epitopes, whose presentation resists viral immunomodulation. Because public TCR beta signatures pointed to carriage of CMV infection together with the matching HLA type, the HLA type of each donor mattered for the analysis.

Broad study findings and their caveats: The ex vivo response was dominated by HLA-C-restricted CMV-specific TCR beta clonotypes, and the single most frequent clonotype in two of eight donors was supplied by these HLA-C-restricted clonotypes. In both this cohort and an independent cohort of several hundred donors, the cumulative frequency of public TCR beta family members distinguished carriers of CMV infection plus the relevant HLA type.

The treatment or condition tag for this specimen amounts to: in vitro stimulation with specific CMV peptide epitopes to enrich CMV-specific T cells. The germline V end is reduced by 6 bases and the J end by 6 bases; junction bases left unmatched: 5. Measured from the cysteine to the phenylalanine, the CDR3 is 14 residues long. Of all the DNA, just the CDR3 is kept, 42 bases in frame from base 1. The germline V gene gives CDR1 as ENHRY and CDR2 as SYGVKD. The data were produced on an Illumina HiSeq 1500. The public sequencing data were trimmed at Q25 with fastp and processed into clonotypes with MiXCR by TCRdb, which kept only in-frame beta chains. A single entry per CDR3 protein holds the most common genes and DNA from its merged rows. This sample lists roughly 570,000 distinct CDR3 sequences; almost 40% were detected once. The ten biggest clones cover around 46% of the sample. About this clonotype: Its antigen is not yet known. Within one base of it there is no much larger clone, and no base qualities were kept.

Specimen: cultured PBMCs, collected from culture after CMV antigen stimulation. The sequence links TRBV10-3 to TRBJ1-6; 7 middle bases align to TRBD1. This receptor was identified in a human donor in good health (CMV status not recorded). Some clones in this sample may be carry-over from other donors' samples. The nucleotide sequence reads TGTGCCATCAGCCTAGACAGGGTTAATTCACCCCTCCACTTT. Its translation is CAISLDRVNSPLHF.